The sample holds many counts of the clone carrying this T cell receptor (beta chain). TCRdb reprocessed the 5' RACE reads with MiXCR, giving one entry per CDR3 protein. The sample lists about 22,000 distinct CDR3 sequences; roughly 5% were seen once. This sample was taken from a study of T cells after yellow fever vaccination. Study outcomes and limitations: Post-booster samples contained most primary-vaccination clones (more than 95% CD4, around 90% CD8). One caveat is that FACS-sorted repertoires could contain abundant clonotypes contaminating from the bulk population.

The V end lost 2 bases, the J end lost 1 base, and 6 bases lay between the germline ends. This CDR3 spans 13 amino acids. Germline V lookup: CDR1 SGHDT, CDR2 YYEEEE. This sequence joins TRBV5-6 and TRBJ1-2; D might be TRBD1 (6 bases). The receptor was isolated from a man between 18 and 29 years old who received the YFV17D yellow fever vaccine. Sequencing was performed on PBMCs, either bulk or a sorted T-cell subset (CD4+, CD8+, memory, or dextramer-sorted; not recorded which), taken more than 35 days after the first yellow fever vaccination. CDR3 loop: CASSLQGNYGYTF. Here the CDR3 DNA reads TGTGCCAGCAGCTTACAGGGTAACTATGGCTACACCTTC.